The 13 T cell receptor beta chains in this list originate from one sample, sequenced in a study of T cells in narcolepsy. Here immunoSEQ multiplex PCR was the method, and the copy in TCRdb shows in-frame clones only, minus some. The sample yields 25,000 to 35,000 clones, around four fifths seen once. Sequencing was carried out using CD45RA- memory CD4+ T cells from PBMCs. Receptors were obtained from a human donor with narcolepsy.

The CDR3, as DNA: TGTGCCAGCTCACCAAAAGCAGACTATGGCTACACCTTC. As protein: CASSPKADYGYTF. The rearrangement joins TRBV18 to TRBJ1-2, with unresolved D. The CDR3 has 13 residues. V gave up 2 bases and J gave up 3 bases, with 7 bases separating them. CDR1 and CDR2 (germline): KGHSH, LQKENI. Supplemented by reference TRBV18 and TRBJ1-2, the full variable domain reads NAGVMQNPRHLVRRRGQEARLRCSPMKGHSHVYWYRQLPEEGLKFMVYLQKENIIDESGMPKERFSAEFPKEGPSILRIQQVVRGDSAAYFCASSPKADYGYTFGSGTRLTVV.

The J gene is TRBJ1-2, the V gene TRBV5-6; TRBD1 might be the D (6 bases). CDR3 length: 15 residues. Between the trimmed V and J ends, which lost 3 bases and 1 base, there was a span of 13 bases. CDR1 and CDR2 from the germline V gene are SGHDT and YYEEEE. The CDR3 nucleotides read TGTGCCAGCAGCTCCCTGGACAGCATTAACTATGGCTACACCTTC. Translating gives CASSSLDSINYGYTF.

The V call is TRBV14, the J call TRBJ2-5; D not resolved. CDR1 is SGHDN and CDR2 is FVKESK in the germline V gene. The V end lost 0 bases, the J end lost 5 bases, and 7 bases lay between the germline ends. The CDR3 length is 13 residues. Here the CDR3 reads CASSQELGETQYF. CDR3 in DNA: TGTGCCAGCAGCCAAGAATTGGGGGAGACCCAGTACTTC.

This chain uses TRBV11-2 with TRBJ1-5, with 9 bases identical to TRBD1. The length of the CDR3 is 15 residues. Germline lookup yields CDR1 SGHAT and CDR2 FQNNGV. V dropped 4 bases and J dropped 6; count of bases not matched to a gene: 7. The CDR3 here is CASSSGTGLSQPQHF. CDR3 nucleotide sequence: TGTGCCAGCAGCTCCGGGACAGGGCTATCTCAGCCCCAGCATTTT.

J is TRBJ1-3 and V is TRBV15; 10 bases match TRBD1. The ends lost 0 bases at V and 4 bases at J; junction bases unmatched: 6. CDR3 length: 17 residues. Germline CDR1 is LNHNV and CDR2 is YYDKDF (reference sequence). CDR3 sequence reads: CATSRDPGQGTGNTIYF. CDR3 nucleotide sequence: TGTGCCACCAGCAGAGATCCGGGACAGGGGACCGGAAACACCATATATTTT. The full variable domain, with the rest looked up from reference TRBV15 and TRBJ1-3, is DAMVIQNPRYQVTQFGKPVTLSCSQTLNHNVMYWYQQKSSQAPKLLFHYYDKDFNNEADTPDNFQSRRPNTSFCFLDIRSPGLGDTAMYLCATSRDPGQGTGNTIYFGEGSWLTVV.

The chain uses TRBV19 and TRBJ1-2, with 9 bases matching TRBD1. Germline lookup yields CDR1 LNHDA and CDR2 SQIVND (reference sequence). This CDR3 spans 15 amino acids. The V segment lost 5 bases and the J segment 4 bases; nucleotides outside the gene matches: 8. CDR3 region: CASSQTRTGVYGYTF. The CDR3 region has the DNA TGTGCCAGTAGTCAAACCCGGACAGGGGTCTATGGCTACACCTTC.

The J gene is TRBJ1-5, the V gene TRBV19; D may be TRBD1 (5 bases). V was pared by 5 bases and J by 0 bases, with 11 bases between. Germline CDR1 and CDR2: LNHDA and SQIVND (reference sequence). The CDR3 extends over 15 amino acids. CDR3 residues: CASSVTGNSNQPQHF. The CDR3 DNA follows: TGTGCCAGTAGTGTTACAGGAAATAGCAATCAGCCCCAGCATTTT.

This rearrangement joins TRBV5-1 to TRBJ2-1, with no clear D. The germline V and J ends were trimmed by 1 base and 10 bases, with 9 bases remaining between them. The CDR3 totals 12 residues. Germline V gene lookup returns CDR1 SGHRS and CDR2 YFSETQ. This chain's CDR3 is CASSLPSDEQFF. The CDR3, as DNA: TGCGCCAGCAGCTTGCCCAGCGACGAGCAGTTCTTC.

As regards this clone: Within the sample, other DNA sequences also encode this same CDR3. This chain links TRBV19 with TRBJ2-7; D is unclear. This CDR3 has 13 residues. Germline V gene data show CDR1 as LNHDA and CDR2 as SQIVND (reference sequence). V gave up 3 bases and J gave up 1 base, with 7 bases separating them. CDR3 sequence reads: CASSIGGSYEQYF. The CDR3 DNA follows: TGTGCCAGTAGTATCGGCGGATCCTACGAGCAGTACTTC.

The rearrangement links TRBV5-4 to TRBJ2-7; D may be TRBD1 (5 bases). CDR3 size: 12 residues. Trimming cost V 4 bases and J 4 bases, with 9 bases left between them. Germline V lookup: CDR1 SGHNT, CDR2 YYREEE (reference sequence). The DNA of the CDR3 is TGTGCCAGCAGCACAGACAGATACGAGCAGTACTTC. Translating gives CASSTDRYEQYF.

V is TRBV6-4 and J is TRBJ1-1; tentatively, D is TRBD1 (6 bases). Germline V gene data show CDR1 as MRHNA and CDR2 as SNTAGT. This CDR3 contains 14 residues. V was trimmed by 0 bases and J by 8 bases, leaving 13 bases between them. CDR3 in DNA: TGTGCCAGCAGTGACTCGATCAGGGGAGGAGAAGCTTTCTTT. Amino acid sequence: CASSDSIRGGEAFF.

The CDR3 bases are TGTGCCAGCAGCCGGGGACAGGTCGATGGCTACACCTTC. It codes for CASSRGQVDGYTF. V gene TRBV6-5 combines with J gene TRBJ1-2, with 8 bases fitting TRBD1. Trimming removed 6 bases from V and 6 bases from J; junction bases left unmatched: 6. The V gene's germline CDR1 is MNHEY and CDR2 SVGAGI. The CDR3 covers 13 residues.

The J gene is TRBJ1-5, the V gene TRBV29-1; D is unresolved. V shed 5 bases and J shed 3 bases, with 14 bases lying between them. Germline loops: CDR1 SQVTM, CDR2 ANQGSEA. The length of the CDR3 is 14 residues. The CDR3 nucleotides are TGCAGCGTTTGGGATTCTGGGTACAATCAGCCCCAGCATTTT. Its protein product is CSVWDSGYNQPQHF. The variable domain in full, with the rest retrieved from reference TRBV29-1 and TRBJ1-5, is SAVISQKPSRDICQRGTSLTIQCQVDSQVTMMFWYRQQPGQSLTLIATANQGSEATYESGFVIDKFPISRPNLTFSTLTVSNMSPEDSSIYLCSVWDSGYNQPQHFGDGTRLSIL.